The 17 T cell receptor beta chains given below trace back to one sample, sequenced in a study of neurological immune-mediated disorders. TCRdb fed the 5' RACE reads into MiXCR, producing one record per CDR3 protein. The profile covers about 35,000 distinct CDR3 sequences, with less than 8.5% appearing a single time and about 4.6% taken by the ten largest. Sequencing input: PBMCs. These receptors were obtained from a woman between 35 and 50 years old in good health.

In DNA, the CDR3 is TGCGCCAGCAGCTTAACGTTTTTGGCAGATACGCAGTATTTT. Protein sequence: CASSLTFLADTQYF. The gene calls are TRBV5-1 and TRBJ2-3; D is ambiguous. Germline assignment: CDR1 SGHRS and CDR2 YFSETQ. CDR3 length: 14 residues. With 2 bases removed from V and 4 bases from J, the gap between germline ends came to 11 bases.

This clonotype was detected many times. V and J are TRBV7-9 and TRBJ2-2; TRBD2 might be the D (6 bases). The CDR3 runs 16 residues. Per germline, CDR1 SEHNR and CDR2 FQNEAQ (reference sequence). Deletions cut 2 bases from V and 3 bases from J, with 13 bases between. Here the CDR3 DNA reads TGTGCCAGCAGCTTATTACCGGGGGAGCACACCGGGGAGCTGTTTTTT. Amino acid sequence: CASSLLPGEHTGELFF.

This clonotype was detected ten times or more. For the CDR3, the DNA is TGTGCCAGCAGTACCCCCCCCGGGGAGCAGTTCTTC. Translation: CASSTPPGEQFF. The rearrangement links TRBV9 to TRBJ2-1; D call uncertain. The ends were cut back, 5 bases at V and 10 bases at J, with 13 bases in the middle. Germline assignment: CDR1 SGDLS and CDR2 YYNGEE. The CDR3 has 12 residues.

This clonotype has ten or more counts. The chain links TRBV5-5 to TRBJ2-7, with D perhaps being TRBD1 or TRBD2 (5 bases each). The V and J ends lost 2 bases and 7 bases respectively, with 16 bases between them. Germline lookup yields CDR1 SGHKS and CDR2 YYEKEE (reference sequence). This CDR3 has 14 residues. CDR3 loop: CASSFFFGTGEQYV. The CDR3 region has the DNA TGTGCCAGCAGCTTCTTCTTTGGGACCGGGGAGCAGTACGTC.

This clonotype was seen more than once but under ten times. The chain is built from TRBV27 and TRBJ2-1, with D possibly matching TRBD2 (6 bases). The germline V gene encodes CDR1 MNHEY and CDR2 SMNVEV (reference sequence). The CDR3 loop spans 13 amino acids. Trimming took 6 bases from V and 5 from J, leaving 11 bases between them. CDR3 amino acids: CASREDYNNEQFF. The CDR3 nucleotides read TGTGCCAGCAGGGAGGACTACAACAATGAGCAGTTCTTC.

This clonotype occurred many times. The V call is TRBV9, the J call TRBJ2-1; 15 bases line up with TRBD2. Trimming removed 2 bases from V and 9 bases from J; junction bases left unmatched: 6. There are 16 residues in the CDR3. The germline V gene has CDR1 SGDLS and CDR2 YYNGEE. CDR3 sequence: CASSVRTSGRDVEQFF. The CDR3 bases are TGTGCCAGCAGCGTCCGGACTAGCGGGAGGGACGTTGAGCAGTTCTTC.

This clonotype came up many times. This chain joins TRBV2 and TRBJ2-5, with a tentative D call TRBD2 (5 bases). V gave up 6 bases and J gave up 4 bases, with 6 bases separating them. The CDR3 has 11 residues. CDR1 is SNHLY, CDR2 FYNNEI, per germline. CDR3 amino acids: CASRTTETQYF. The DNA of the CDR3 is TGTGCCAGCAGGACTACAGAGACCCAGTACTTC.

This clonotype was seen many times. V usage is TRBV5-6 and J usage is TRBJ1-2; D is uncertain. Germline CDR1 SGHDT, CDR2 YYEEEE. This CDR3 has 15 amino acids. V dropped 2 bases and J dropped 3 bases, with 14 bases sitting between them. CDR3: CASSFKEGSYYGYTF. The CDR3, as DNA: TGTGCCAGCAGCTTTAAAGAAGGGTCCTACTATGGCTACACCTTC.

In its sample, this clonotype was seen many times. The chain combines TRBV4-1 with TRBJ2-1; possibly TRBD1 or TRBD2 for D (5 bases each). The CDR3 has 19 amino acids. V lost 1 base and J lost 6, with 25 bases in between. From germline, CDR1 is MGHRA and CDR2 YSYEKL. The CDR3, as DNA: TGCGCCAGCAGCCAAGCCCCCAGGGTCCCCTTTGGAGGTGGCAATGAGCAGTTCTTC. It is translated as CASSQAPRVPFGGGNEQFF.

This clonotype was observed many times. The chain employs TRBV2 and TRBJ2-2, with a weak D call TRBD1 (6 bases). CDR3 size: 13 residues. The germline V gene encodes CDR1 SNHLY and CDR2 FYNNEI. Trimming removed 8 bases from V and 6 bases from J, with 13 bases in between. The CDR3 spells CASAETGSGELFF. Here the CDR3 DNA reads TGTGCCAGCGCTGAAACAGGGTCCGGGGAGCTGTTTTTT.

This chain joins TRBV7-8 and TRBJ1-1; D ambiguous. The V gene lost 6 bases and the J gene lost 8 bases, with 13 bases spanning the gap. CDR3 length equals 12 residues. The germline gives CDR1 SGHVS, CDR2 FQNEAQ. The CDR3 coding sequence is TGTGCCAGCAGACCGGGGAAGGTAGAAGCTTTCTTT. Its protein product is CASRPGKVEAFF.

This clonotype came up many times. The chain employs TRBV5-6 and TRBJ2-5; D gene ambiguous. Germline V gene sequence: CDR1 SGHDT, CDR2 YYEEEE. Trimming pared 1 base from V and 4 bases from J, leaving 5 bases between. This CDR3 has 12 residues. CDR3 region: CASSLPSETQYF. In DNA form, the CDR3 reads TGTGCCAGCAGCTTGCCTTCAGAGACCCAGTACTTC.

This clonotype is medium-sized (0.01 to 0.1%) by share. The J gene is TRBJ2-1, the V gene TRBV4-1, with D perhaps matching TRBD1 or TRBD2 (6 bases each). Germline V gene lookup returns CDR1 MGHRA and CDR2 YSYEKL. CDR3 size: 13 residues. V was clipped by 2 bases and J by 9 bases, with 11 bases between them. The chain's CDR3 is CASSQLWGAEQFF. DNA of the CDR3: TGCGCCAGCAGCCAACTTTGGGGGGCTGAGCAGTTCTTC.

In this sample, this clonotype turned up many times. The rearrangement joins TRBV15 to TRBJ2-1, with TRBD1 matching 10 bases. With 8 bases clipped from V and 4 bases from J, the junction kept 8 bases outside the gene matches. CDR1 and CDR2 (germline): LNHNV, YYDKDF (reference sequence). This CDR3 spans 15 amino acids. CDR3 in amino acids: CATQLDRGPYNEQFF. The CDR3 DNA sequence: TGTGCCACCCAACTAGACAGGGGGCCTTACAATGAGCAGTTCTTC.

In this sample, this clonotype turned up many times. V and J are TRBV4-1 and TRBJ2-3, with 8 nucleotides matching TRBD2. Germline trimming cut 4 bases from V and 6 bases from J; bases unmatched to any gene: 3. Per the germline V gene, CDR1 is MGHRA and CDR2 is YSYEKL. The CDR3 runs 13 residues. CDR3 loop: CASSPREGDTQYF. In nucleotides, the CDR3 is TGCGCCAGCAGCCCCCGGGAGGGGGATACGCAGTATTTT.

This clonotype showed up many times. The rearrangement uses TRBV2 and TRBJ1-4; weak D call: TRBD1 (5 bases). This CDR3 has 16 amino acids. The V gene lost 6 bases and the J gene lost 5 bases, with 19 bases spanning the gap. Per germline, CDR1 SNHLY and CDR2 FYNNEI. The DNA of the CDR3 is TGTGCCAGCAGGACCAGACCGGGACTGCAAAATGAAAAACTGTTTTTT. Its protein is CASRTRPGLQNEKLFF.

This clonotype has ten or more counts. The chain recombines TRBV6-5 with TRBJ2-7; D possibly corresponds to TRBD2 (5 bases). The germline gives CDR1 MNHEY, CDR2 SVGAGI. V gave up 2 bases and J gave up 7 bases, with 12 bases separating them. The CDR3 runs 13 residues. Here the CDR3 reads CASSYAPSGEQYV. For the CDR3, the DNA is TGTGCCAGCAGTTACGCCCCCTCGGGGGAGCAGTACGTC.